This T cell receptor (beta chain) was sequenced during a study of graft-versus-host responses after intestinal transplantation. Whole-study findings and limits: Some GvH clones appeared in ileal mucosa or blood before recipient bone marrow. The study found high graft-versus-host to host-versus-graft clonal ratios in allografts of patients with graft-donor T cell macrochimerism.

Comment on this clone: The antigen remains unidentified. Other DNA sequences of this sample code for an identical CDR3.

Using immunoSEQ multiplex PCR, the repertoire was profiled, and TCRdb retains in-frame clones only, with some absent. Found here are 95,000 or so clones, approximately 92% of them singletons; the top ten hold about 16%. This CDR3 is built from 16 residues. The germline CDR1 and CDR2 sequences are SGHTA and FQGNSA. Trimming took 1 base from V and 1 from J; bases not matched to a gene: 7. Specimen: PBMCs, collected about 450 days after intestinal transplant. The chain links TRBV7-2 to TRBJ2-7; 7 bases are shared with TRBD2. The sequence was collected from a human patient who received an intestinal transplant, so some T cells may come from the graft donor. The CDR3 region is CASSLGRGGGSYEQYF. The DNA of the CDR3 is TGTGCCAGCAGCTTAGGTCGTGGGGGGGGATCCTACGAGCAGTACTTC. Looking up the rest from reference TRBV7-2 and TRBJ2-7 gives the full variable domain: GAGVSQSPSNKVTEKGKDVELRCDPISGHTALYWYRQSLGQGLEFLIYFQGNSAPDKSGLPSDRFSAERTGGSVSTLTIQRTQQEDSAVYLCASSLGRGGGSYEQYFGPGTRLTVT.